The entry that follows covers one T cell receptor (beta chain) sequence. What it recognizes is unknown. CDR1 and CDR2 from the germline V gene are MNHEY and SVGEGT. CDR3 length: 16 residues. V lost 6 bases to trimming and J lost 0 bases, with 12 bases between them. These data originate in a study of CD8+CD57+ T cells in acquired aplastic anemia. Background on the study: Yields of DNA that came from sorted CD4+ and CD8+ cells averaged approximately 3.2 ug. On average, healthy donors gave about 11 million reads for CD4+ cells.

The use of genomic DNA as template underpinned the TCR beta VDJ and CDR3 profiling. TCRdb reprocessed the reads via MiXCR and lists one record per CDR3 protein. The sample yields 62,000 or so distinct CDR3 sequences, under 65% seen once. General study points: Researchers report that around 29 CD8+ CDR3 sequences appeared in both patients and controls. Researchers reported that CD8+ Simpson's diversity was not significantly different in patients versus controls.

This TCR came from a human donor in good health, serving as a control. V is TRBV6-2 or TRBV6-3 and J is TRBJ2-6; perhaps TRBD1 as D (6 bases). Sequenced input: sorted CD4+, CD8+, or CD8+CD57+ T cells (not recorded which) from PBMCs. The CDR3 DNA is TGTGCCAGCAGGAAAGGGGGATACTCTGGGGCCAACGTCCTGACTTTC. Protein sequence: CASRKGGYSGANVLTF.